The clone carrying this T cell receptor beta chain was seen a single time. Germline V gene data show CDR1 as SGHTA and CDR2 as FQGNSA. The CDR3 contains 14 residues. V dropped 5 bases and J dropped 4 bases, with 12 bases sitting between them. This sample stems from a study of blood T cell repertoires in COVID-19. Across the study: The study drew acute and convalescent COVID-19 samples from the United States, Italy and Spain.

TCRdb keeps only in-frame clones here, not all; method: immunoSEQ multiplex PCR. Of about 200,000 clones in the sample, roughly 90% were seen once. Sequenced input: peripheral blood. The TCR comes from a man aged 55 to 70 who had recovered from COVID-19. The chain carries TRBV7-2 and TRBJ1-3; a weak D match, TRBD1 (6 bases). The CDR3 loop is CASSLQGWGNTIYF. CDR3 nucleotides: TGTGCCAGCAGCCTCCAGGGGTGGGGAAACACCATATATTTT.